Listed below are T cell receptor beta chains from one sample, sequenced in a study of T cells after yellow fever vaccination. From the 5' RACE reads, TCRdb called clonotypes with MiXCR, one entry per CDR3 protein. The data show 300,000 to 400,000 distinct CDR3 sequences, with about 9.5% seen just once and roughly 18% held by the top ten. Sample: PBMCs, taken on the day of the first yellow fever vaccination. These TCRs come from a man between 18 and 29 years old who received the YFV17D yellow fever vaccine. The conserved cysteine and the conserved F or W are not part of the CDR3 here. Only part of the rows carry a size: once, few, many, or a class if the clone is expanded.

TRBV2	-	ASSVPGAAEQF
TRBV5-1	-	ASSERGNSPYEQY
TRBV7-9	few	ASSERRTITTDTQY
TRBV7-9	many	ASSPSYTGVVADTQY
TRBV6-5	-	ASSYSLGAQESQY
TRBV4-2	few	ASSRSTGGMDTGELF
TRBV6-5	few	ASSYSTQETQY
TRBV7-6	few	ASSSRPGTEAF
TRBV12-3/TRBV12-4	-	ASSFFFGSPKDEQF
TRBV3-1	-	ASSRGLEQETQY
TRBV4-1	-	ASSPPLAGGLRDTQY
TRBV7-2	few	ASSLGVSVGQPQH
TRBV7-9	few	ASSWGDTQPQH
TRBV5-5	many	ASSSTTSPLH
TRBV6-1	few	ASSHPRGSSPLH
TRBV4-3	few	ASSQEGSGTQY
TRBV27	-	ASSFTGPETQY
TRBV19	many	ASWGDSAYQPQH
TRBV2	many	ASSVQGTYEQY
TRBV20-1	-	SARSLGWNEQF